This T cell receptor (beta chain) is from a study of T-cell memory formation after mild COVID-19. Study context: Clusters were largely donor specific.

Study-wide results and caveats: Those CD4+ clones that contracted were mainly in CM and EM (CD8+ ones in EMRA). The study detected some responding clones in pre-infection memory, suggesting cross-reactive memory joined. Clones shrinking between day 15 and 85 showed a balanced CD4/CD8 split, and those that grew later tilted toward CD4+.

CDR1 is SNHLY and CDR2 is FYNNEI in the germline V gene. The CDR3 runs to 15 residues. V was shortened by 3 bases and J by 4 bases, with 14 bases between the two germline ends. This clonotype appeared a few times. The antigen remains unidentified. TCRdb re-derived calls from the 5' RACE reads in MiXCR, one entry per CDR3 protein. Here the sample spans under 300,000 distinct CDR3 sequences, roughly 18% being singletons. What was sequenced was PBMCs or a T cell subset sorted from them (not recorded which). The source of this sequence is a man between 18 and 35 years old who had mild COVID-19 (a few samples of this study predate the infection). Cell type and time point are not known. This chain links TRBV2 with TRBJ2-3; weak D call: TRBD1 (6 bases). DNA of the CDR3: TGTGCCAGCAGTGAGAGACAGGAGTTTGCAGATACGCAGTATTTT. Amino acids: CASSERQEFADTQYF.